A selection of T cell receptor beta chains follows, all from one sample in a study of chronic HIV infection and antiretroviral therapy. Via MiXCR, TCRdb re-called the 5' RACE reads, giving one row per CDR3 protein. The data hold over 40,000 distinct CDR3 sequences, with 15% to 20% observed a single time. Source material: peripheral blood. These receptors all stem from an adult who had HIV and had not received antiretroviral therapy, or was an uninfected healthy control (not recorded which). Each CDR3 is given with its conserved first and last residue. A D gene is named only where the DNA matches it firmly. Clone size is stated in some rows and not others, as once, few, many or a class when expanded.

size | J | D | V | CDR3 | DNA
few | TRBJ2-5 | TRBD1 | TRBV29-1 | CSVEREQGYETQYF | TGCAGCGTTGAACGCGAACAGGGGTACGAGACCCAGTACTTC
NA | TRBJ1-1 | TRBD1 | TRBV2 | CASKGGRGQEAFF | TGTGCCAGCAAGGGGGGTAGGGGGCAAGAAGCTTTCTTT
NA | TRBJ2-4 | TRBD2 | TRBV3-1 | CASSHVASGENIQYF | TGTGCCAGCAGCCACGTAGCTAGCGGGGAAAACATTCAGTACTTC
few | TRBJ1-5 | TRBD1 | TRBV28 | CASCQGAWLQPQHF | TGTGCCAGTTGCCAGGGGGCTTGGCTTCAGCCCCAGCATTTT
few | TRBJ2-5 | TRBD1 | TRBV7-8 | CASSLTGGVETQYF | TGTGCCAGCAGCTTAACAGGGGGAGTAGAGACCCAGTACTTC
few | TRBJ1-4 | NA | TRBV2 | CASSVGGTNEKLFF | TGTGCCAGCTCGGTGGGGGGAACTAATGAAAAACTGTTTTTT
NA | TRBJ2-3 | NA | TRBV7-2 | CASSFSQTDTQYF | TGTGCCAGCAGCTTTAGTCAAACAGATACGCAGTATTTT
NA | TRBJ2-5 | TRBD1 | TRBV29-1 | CSVCETGLETQYF | TGCAGCGTTTGCGAGACAGGGTTAGAGACCCAGTACTTC
NA | TRBJ2-1 | TRBD1 | TRBV5-1 | CASSLGQAYNEQFF | TGCGCCAGCAGCCTAGGACAGGCTTACAATGAGCAGTTCTTC
few | TRBJ1-6 | TRBD1 | TRBV28 | CASSLQTGTHSPLHF | TGTGCCAGCAGTTTACAGACAGGGACCCATTCACCCCTCCACTTT
NA | TRBJ1-1 | NA | TRBV20-1 | CSARPYGF | TGCAGTGCTAGACCATATGGATTT
NA | TRBJ2-3 | NA | TRBV28 | CASSPPGVTADTQYF | TGTGCCAGCAGTCCTCCCGGCGTCACCGCGGATACGCAGTATTTT
NA | TRBJ1-5 | NA | TRBV20-1 | CSARLRESNQPQHF | TGCAGTGCTAGGCTCAGGGAGAGCAATCAGCCCCAGCATTTT
few | TRBJ2-1 | TRBD2 | TRBV6-5 | CASSLSGSSYNEQFF | TGTGCCAGCAGCCTTAGCGGGAGCTCCTACAATGAGCAGTTCTTC
NA | TRBJ1-1 | TRBD1 | TRBV20-1 | CSARGRTGVFPNTEAFF | TGCAGTGCTAGAGGCCGGACAGGGGTCTTCCCTAACACTGAAGCTTTCTTT
NA | TRBJ1-2 | NA | TRBV5-6 | CASKDVGPGYGYTF | TGTGCCAGCAAGGACGTGGGCCCCGGCTATGGCTACACCTTC
NA | TRBJ2-7 | NA | TRBV28 | CASSSLGGATYEQYF | TGTGCCAGCAGTTCCCTGGGGGGGGCGACCTACGAGCAGTACTTC
NA | TRBJ1-3 | NA | TRBV3-1 | CASSQPGEPSGNTIYF | TGTGCCAGCAGCCAACCGGGGGAACCCTCTGGAAACACCATATATTTT
few | TRBJ1-4 | NA | TRBV27 | CASSLSAGVSEKLFF | TGTGCCAGCAGTTTATCTGCAGGGGTGAGCGAAAAACTGTTTTTT
NA | TRBJ1-4 | NA | TRBV10-3 | CAAGWGNENLFF | TGTGCCGCCGGCTGGGGTAATGAAAACCTGTTTTTT
NA | TRBJ2-3 | NA | TRBV5-1 | CASSFPSRDTQYF | TGCGCCAGCAGCTTCCCCAGCCGGGATACGCAGTATTTT
few | TRBJ2-1 | NA | TRBV18 | CASSLQDGNEQFF | TGTGCCAGCTCATTGCAGGACGGGAATGAGCAGTTCTTC
few | TRBJ2-3 | NA | TRBV20-1 | CSADGTYRSTDTQYF | TGCAGTGCTGACGGGACTTACAGGAGCACAGATACGCAGTATTTT
few | TRBJ2-2 | NA | TRBV4-1 | CASSLPMTLDTGELFF | TGCGCCAGCAGCCTTCCTATGACCCTTGACACCGGGGAGCTGTTTTTT
few | TRBJ2-3 | TRBD2 | TRBV5-1 | CASSLKLAGGPADTQYF | TGCGCCAGCAGCTTGAAACTAGCGGGAGGGCCTGCAGATACGCAGTATTTT
many | TRBJ2-3 | NA | TRBV3-1 | CASSQEGTDTQYF | TGTGCCAGCAGCCAAGAGGGGACAGATACGCAGTATTTT
NA | TRBJ2-1 | TRBD1 | TRBV30 | CAWTGGAWNEQFF | TGTGCCTGGACAGGGGGTGCCTGGAATGAGCAGTTCTTC
many | TRBJ1-5 | NA | TRBV12-5 | CASAQDLNQPQHF | TGTGCTAGTGCCCAAGACCTCAATCAGCCCCAGCATTTT
few | TRBJ2-1 | TRBD2 | TRBV28 | CASRTGGQFNEQFF | TGTGCCAGCAGGACGGGAGGGCAGTTCAATGAGCAGTTCTTC
few | TRBJ1-4 | TRBD1 | TRBV18 | CASSPRIDRATNEKLFF | TGTGCCAGCTCACCGAGGATTGACAGGGCAACTAATGAAAAACTGTTTTTT
NA | TRBJ2-3 | NA | TRBV29-1 | CSVEPWTGTDTQYF | TGCAGCGTTGAACCGTGGACAGGCACAGATACGCAGTATTTT
NA | TRBJ1-2 | NA | TRBV18 | CASSQGSGGANYGYTF | TGTGCCAGCTCACAGGGGTCTGGAGGAGCTAACTATGGCTACACCTTC
few | TRBJ2-1 | TRBD1 | TRBV29-1 | CSVRGGLGQGDYEQFF | TGCAGCGTTAGGGGGGGGCTGGGACAGGGAGACTATGAGCAGTTCTTC
NA | TRBJ2-1 | TRBD2 | TRBV11-2 | CASSYPGLARNEQFF | TGTGCCAGCAGCTATCCGGGACTAGCTCGCAATGAGCAGTTCTTC
NA | TRBJ2-1 | NA | TRBV15 | CATSRGGSSYNEQFF | TGTGCCACCAGCAGAGGAGGAAGCTCCTACAATGAGCAGTTCTTC
NA | TRBJ1-1 | NA | TRBV27 | CASSTILTGLGAFF | TGTGCCAGCAGTACAATACTAACAGGGCTAGGAGCTTTCTTT
NA | TRBJ2-7 | NA | TRBV28 | CASSLSGSTVEQYF | TGTGCCAGCAGTTTATCCGGGAGTACGGTCGAGCAGTACTTC
few | TRBJ1-1 | NA | TRBV20-1 | CSARDRVRYTEAFF | TGCAGTGCTAGAGACAGGGTTCGGTACACTGAAGCTTTCTTT
NA | TRBJ1-1 | NA | TRBV9 | CASSGDPRGRRTEAFF | TGTGCCAGCAGCGGAGACCCCAGGGGAAGGAGAACTGAAGCTTTCTTT
few | TRBJ2-1 | TRBD1 | TRBV9 | CASSGRDRASNEQFF | TGTGCCAGCAGCGGGCGGGACAGGGCGAGCAATGAGCAGTTCTTC
few | TRBJ2-1 | TRBD1 | TRBV5-1 | CASRSDRAKFF | TGCGCCAGCAGATCGGACAGGGCCAAGTTCTTC
NA | TRBJ1-3 | NA | TRBV9 | CASSVDPGSISGNTIYF | TGTGCCAGCAGCGTAGATCCAGGGTCCATCTCTGGAAACACCATATATTTT
NA | TRBJ2-7 | NA | TRBV29-1 | CSAKSGSAAYEQYF | TGCAGCGCCAAAAGCGGGTCGGCAGCCTACGAGCAGTACTTC
few | TRBJ1-1 | NA | TRBV28 | CASAEFIKAFF | TGTGCCAGCGCTGAGTTTATTAAGGCTTTCTTT
many | TRBJ1-5 | TRBD1 | TRBV2 | CASRGTGDQPQHF | TGTGCCAGCAGGGGGACAGGCGATCAGCCCCAGCATTTT
NA | TRBJ2-6 | NA | TRBV27 | CASSLSVPARKSSGANVLTF | TGTGCCAGCTCATTATCGGTCCCTGCACGTAAGAGCTCTGGGGCCAACGTCCTGACTTTC
NA | TRBJ1-4 | TRBD1 | TRBV6-1 | CASSEDRGNEKLFF | TGTGCCAGCAGTGAGGACAGGGGGAATGAAAAACTGTTTTTT
NA | TRBJ1-2 | TRBD1 | TRBV5-1 | CASSSQTGNYGYTF | TGCGCCAGCAGCTCACAGACAGGGAACTATGGCTACACCTTC
few | TRBJ2-5 | NA | TRBV7-8 | CASSATGSKYF | TGTGCCAGCAGCGCTACCGGGAGCAAATACTTC
NA | TRBJ1-5 | NA | TRBV4-1 | CASSRRTDEADQPQHF | TGCGCCAGCAGCCGACGGACAGACGAGGCGGATCAGCCCCAGCATTTT
NA | TRBJ2-7 | TRBD1 | TRBV28 | CASSFGGTGSREQYF | TGTGCCAGCAGTTTTGGGGGGACAGGGTCGAGGGAGCAGTACTTC
few | TRBJ2-7 | TRBD1 | TRBV18 | CASSPLGTGGYEQYF | TGTGCCAGCTCACCACTGGGGACAGGGGGCTACGAGCAGTACTTC
few | TRBJ1-5 | NA | TRBV28 | CASSLVGGWQPQHF | TGTGCCAGCAGTTTAGTGGGGGGCTGGCAGCCCCAGCATTTT
few | TRBJ1-2 | TRBD1 | TRBV5-5 | CASSLRTGSSPNYGYTF | TGTGCCAGCAGCTTGAGGACAGGGAGCAGCCCTAACTATGGCTACACCTTC
few | TRBJ2-2 | NA | TRBV9 | CASSLIQGPGELFF | TGTGCCAGCAGCCTAATACAGGGCCCCGGGGAGCTGTTTTTT